Listed below are T cell receptor beta chains from one sample, sequenced in a study of beta chain features in type 1 diabetes. Sequenced by immunoSEQ multiplex PCR; TCRdb stores in-frame clones only, minus some. Among around 600,000 clones listed, roughly 12% were seen once. What was sequenced was naive CD4+ T cells from blood. The receptors come from a man aged 30 to 39 with type 1 diabetes. Both conserved end residues are part of each CDR3. The D gene is left open where the match is weak. Rows may omit the clone size; those that give it use once, few, many or a size class.

>.|TRBV5-6|few|TRBJ1-3
CASSLGQVLAGNTIYF
TGTGCCAGCAGCTTGGGGCAGGTGCTCGCTGGAAACACCATATATTTT
>.|TRBV19|few|TRBJ2-2
CASILGGQLNTGELFF
TGTGCCAGTATCCTGGGTGGACAGCTGAACACCGGGGAGCTGTTTTTT
>.|TRBV27|.|TRBJ2-6
CASSQEPSGANVLTF
TGTGCCAGCAGTCAAGAGCCTTCTGGGGCCAACGTCCTGACTTTC
>.|TRBV14|many|TRBJ2-3
CASRKLQEGDTQYF
TGTGCCAGCAGGAAACTGCAGGAAGGAGATACGCAGTATTTT
>.|TRBV28|.|TRBJ2-7
CASSSGEGYSYEQYF
TGTGCCAGCAGTTCCGGCGAAGGGTACTCCTACGAGCAGTACTTC
>.|TRBV6-5|.|TRBJ2-5
CASSYSRCQYF
TGTGCCAGCAGTTACTCCAGATGTCAGTACTTC
>TRBD1|TRBV30|.|TRBJ1-2
CAWSRTGAVYGYTF
TGTGCCTGGAGCAGGACAGGGGCCGTCTATGGCTACACCTTC
>.|TRBV7-2|.|TRBJ1-3
CASSRDSVSGNTIYF
TGTGCCAGCAGCCGCGACAGTGTCTCTGGAAACACCATATATTTT
>.|TRBV5-6|.|TRBJ1-1
CASSPAGTAMNTEAFF
TGTGCCAGCAGTCCTGCCGGGACTGCAATGAACACTGAAGCTTTCTTT
>TRBD2|TRBV27|.|TRBJ2-5
CASSFRGEGTQYF
TGTGCCAGCAGTTTTAGAGGGGAGGGGACCCAGTACTTC
>.|TRBV6-5|.|TRBJ1-1
CASSNEGFGTEAFF
TGTGCCAGCAGCAATGAAGGGTTCGGCACTGAAGCTTTCTTT